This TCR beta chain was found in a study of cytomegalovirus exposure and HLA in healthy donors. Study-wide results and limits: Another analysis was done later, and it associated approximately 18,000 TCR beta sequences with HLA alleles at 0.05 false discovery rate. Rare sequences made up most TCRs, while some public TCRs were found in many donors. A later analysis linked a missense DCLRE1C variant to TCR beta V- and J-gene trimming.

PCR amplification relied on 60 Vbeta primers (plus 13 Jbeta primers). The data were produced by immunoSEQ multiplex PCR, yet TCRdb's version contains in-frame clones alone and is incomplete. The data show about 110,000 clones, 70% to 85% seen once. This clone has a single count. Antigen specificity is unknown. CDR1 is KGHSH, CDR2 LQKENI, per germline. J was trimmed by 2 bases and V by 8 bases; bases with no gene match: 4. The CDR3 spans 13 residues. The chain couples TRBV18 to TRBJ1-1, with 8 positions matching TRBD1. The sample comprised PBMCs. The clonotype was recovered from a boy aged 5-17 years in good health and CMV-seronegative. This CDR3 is CASLQGVNTEAFF. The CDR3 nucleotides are TGTGCCAGCCTACAGGGGGTAAACACTGAAGCTTTCTTT.